These T cell receptor beta chains were read from a single sample in a study of Ad26.COV2.S vaccination and SARS-CoV-2 variants. Using immunoSEQ multiplex PCR, the repertoire was profiled, and TCRdb retains in-frame clones only, with some absent. Here the sample spans about 400,000 clones, approximately 83% being singletons. Sequencing was performed on peripheral blood, taken in a trial of Ad26.COV2.S vaccine versus placebo. All receptors come from a person aged 18-65 years who received the Ad26.COV2.S COVID-19 vaccine or a placebo. Each CDR3 is given with its conserved first and last residue. The D gene is left open where the match is weak. Part of the rows lack a size; the others show once, few, many or a class for expanded clones.

d_gene	v_gene	abundance	j_gene	CDR3aa	CDR3nt
TRBD2	TRBV29-1	once	TRBJ2-7	CSVEGLAREQYF	TGCAGCGTTGAAGGACTAGCGAGGGAGCAGTACTTC
-	TRBV5-1	once	TRBJ2-5	CASSKVQETQYF	TGCGCCAGCAGCAAAGTTCAAGAGACCCAGTACTTC
-	TRBV19	few	TRBJ1-5	CASSMGFQPQHF	TGTGCCAGTAGTATGGGGTTTCAGCCCCAGCATTTT
-	TRBV23-1	-	TRBJ1-2	CASSPARGNYGYTF	TGCGCCAGCAGCCCTGCCAGGGGTAACTATGGCTACACCTTC
-	TRBV7-2	-	TRBJ2-5	CASSAPGIQETQYF	TGTGCCAGCAGCGCCCCGGGGATCCAAGAGACCCAGTACTTC
-	TRBV24-1	-	TRBJ2-2	CATSDLTAGELFF	TGTGCCACCAGTGATTTAACAGCCGGGGAGCTGTTTTTT
-	TRBV7-2	-	TRBJ2-4	CASRLAALAKNIQYF	TGTGCCAGCAGATTAGCGGCCCTAGCCAAAAACATTCAGTACTTC
-	TRBV6-1	-	TRBJ1-2	CASSDRDFGRVGYGYTF	TGTGCCAGCAGTGACCGGGATTTCGGGAGAGTGGGCTATGGCTACACCTTC
-	TRBV4-2	-	TRBJ2-3	CASSLQTSTDTQYF	TGTGCCAGCAGCCTCCAGACTAGCACAGATACGCAGTATTTT
-	TRBV19	-	TRBJ1-2	CASTKNSNYGYTF	TGTGCCAGTACTAAAAACAGTAACTATGGCTACACCTTC
-	TRBV12-3/TRBV12-4	-	TRBJ2-2	CASSPNTGELFF	TGTGCCAGCAGTCCCAACACCGGGGAGCTGTTTTTT
-	TRBV2	-	TRBJ1-3	CASRLRFSGNTIYF	TGTGCCAGCAGACTCAGATTCTCTGGAAACACCATATATTTT
-	TRBV10-1	-	TRBJ1-1	CASSEGEYTEAFF	TGCGCCAGCAGTGAAGGGGAATACACTGAAGCTTTCTTT
-	TRBV7-3	few	TRBJ1-1	CASSYVANTEAFF	TGTGCCAGCAGCTATGTAGCGAACACTGAAGCTTTCTTT
-	TRBV2	-	TRBJ2-2	CATSLLVRGELFF	TGTGCCACCTCGCTTTTAGTCCGCGGGGAGCTGTTTTTT
TRBD1	TRBV7-8	-	TRBJ2-7	CASSRSGQHLF	TGTGCCAGCAGCCGCTCGGGACAGCACCTGTTC
-	TRBV2	-	TRBJ1-1	CASSETSIVAFF	TGTGCCAGCAGTGAAACCTCTATCGTAGCTTTCTTT
-	TRBV11-2	-	TRBJ1-4	CASSPGTLVNEKLFF	TGTGCCAGCAGCCCCGGGACATTAGTTAATGAAAAACTGTTTTTT
-	TRBV7-9	-	TRBJ1-3	CASSFPVPYAIYF	TGTGCCAGCAGCTTTCCAGTGCCTTACGCCATATATTTT
TRBD2	TRBV11-3	-	TRBJ2-1	CASSVAGGFPNEQFF	TGTGCCAGCAGTGTAGCGGGAGGCTTCCCGAATGAGCAGTTCTTC
TRBD1	TRBV7-7	-	TRBJ1-3	CASSLGTGAGNTIYF	TGTGCCAGCAGCTTAGGAACAGGGGCTGGAAACACCATATATTTT
-	TRBV15	-	TRBJ1-1	CATSTAMNTEAFF	TGTGCCACCAGCACAGCCATGAACACTGAAGCTTTCTTT
-	TRBV2	-	TRBJ1-1	CASSEVRVNTEAFF	TGTGCCAGCAGTGAAGTCCGTGTGAACACTGAAGCTTTCTTT
TRBD1	TRBV24-1	once	TRBJ2-7	CATSAKDSTGSYEQYF	TGTGCCACCAGTGCCAAGGACTCGACAGGGTCCTACGAGCAGTACTTC
-	TRBV29-1	once	TRBJ2-3	CSGRTEDTQYF	TGCAGCGGAAGGACTGAAGATACGCAGTATTTT
-	TRBV15	once	TRBJ2-7	CATSRDKDRSYEQYF	TGTGCCACCAGCAGAGATAAAGATCGCTCCTACGAGCAGTACTTC
-	TRBV5-4	few	TRBJ2-3	CASSLEGVDTQYF	TGTGCCAGCAGCTTGGAAGGTGTAGATACGCAGTATTTT
-	TRBV6-6	-	TRBJ1-6	CASSPRGRVMDSPLHF	TGTGCCAGCAGTCCCCGCGGGCGGGTTATGGATTCACCCCTCCACTTT
-	TRBV19	-	TRBJ2-1	CASSIVGPQEQFF	TGTGCCAGTAGTATAGTGGGACCCCAAGAACAGTTCTTC